Described below is a single T cell receptor beta chain sequence and its context. Its antigen remains unknown. The CDR3 loop spans 14 amino acids. V was trimmed by 6 bases and J by 5 bases, leaving 13 bases between them. Per germline, CDR1 SEHNR and CDR2 FQNEAQ (reference sequence). The data stem from a study of cytomegalovirus exposure and HLA in healthy donors. Across the study: Ancestry clustering placed around 81% of around 400 genotyped donors in the Caucasian-associated cluster.

General observations from the study: It was assumed in the presence/absence analyses that sequencing depth was roughly uniform across donors. Later on, an analysis found that several of the most significant clusters appeared to be linked to common viral pathogens, which included parvovirus B19. According to the study, around 150 TCR beta chains were cytomegalovirus-associated.

PCR involved 60 Vbeta and 13 Jbeta primers. TCRdb's copy holds only in-frame clones and misses some; the assay was immunoSEQ multiplex PCR. This table has 90,000 to 110,000 clones, approximately 84% appearing once. The TCR originated in a male donor in good health and CMV-seronegative. Sequencing was done on a sample of PBMCs. The V call is TRBV7-9, the J call TRBJ1-4, with D possibly TRBD1 on 6 matching bases. The CDR3 coding sequence is TGTGCCAGCAGTCCCGGGACAAGCAATGAAAAACTGTTTTTT. Its translation: CASSPGTSNEKLFF.